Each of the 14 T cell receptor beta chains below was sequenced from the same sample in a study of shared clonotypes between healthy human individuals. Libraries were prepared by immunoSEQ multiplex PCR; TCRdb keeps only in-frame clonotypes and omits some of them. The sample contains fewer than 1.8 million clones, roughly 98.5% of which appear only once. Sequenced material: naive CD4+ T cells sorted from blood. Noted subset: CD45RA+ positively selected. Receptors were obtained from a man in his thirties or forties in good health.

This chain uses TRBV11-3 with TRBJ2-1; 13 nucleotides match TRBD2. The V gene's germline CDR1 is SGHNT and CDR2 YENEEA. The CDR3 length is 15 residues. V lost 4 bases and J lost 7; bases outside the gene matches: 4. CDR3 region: CASSSTLAGGNEQFF. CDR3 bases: TGTGCCAGCAGCTCGACACTAGCGGGAGGGAATGAGCAGTTCTTC.

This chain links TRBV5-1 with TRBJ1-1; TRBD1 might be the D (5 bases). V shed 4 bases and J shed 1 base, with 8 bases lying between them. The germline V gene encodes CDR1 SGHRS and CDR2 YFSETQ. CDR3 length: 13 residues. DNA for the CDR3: TGCGCCAGCAGCGGGGACCCGAACACTGAAGCTTTCTTT. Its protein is CASSGDPNTEAFF.

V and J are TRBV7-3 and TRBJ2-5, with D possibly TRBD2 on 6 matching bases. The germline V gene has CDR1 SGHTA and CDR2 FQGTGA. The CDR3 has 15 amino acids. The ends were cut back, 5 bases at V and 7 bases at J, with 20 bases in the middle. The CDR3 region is CASSLEPGLLGTQYF. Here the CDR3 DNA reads TGTGCCAGCAGCCTGGAGCCGGGACTCCTCGGGACCCAGTACTTC.

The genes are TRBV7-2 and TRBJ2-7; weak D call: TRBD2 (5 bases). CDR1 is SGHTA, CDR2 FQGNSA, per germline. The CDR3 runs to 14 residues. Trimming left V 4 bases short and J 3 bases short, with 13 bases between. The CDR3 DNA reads TGTGCCAGCAGCTATCCAGGACTCCTCTACGAGCAGTACTTC. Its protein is CASSYPGLLYEQYF.

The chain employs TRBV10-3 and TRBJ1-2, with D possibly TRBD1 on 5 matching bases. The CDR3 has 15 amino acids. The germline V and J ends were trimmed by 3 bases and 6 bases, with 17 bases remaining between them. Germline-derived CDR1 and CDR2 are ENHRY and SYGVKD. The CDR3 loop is CAISDPGLSGHGYTF. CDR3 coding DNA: TGTGCCATCAGTGATCCCGGGTTATCGGGGCATGGCTACACCTTC.

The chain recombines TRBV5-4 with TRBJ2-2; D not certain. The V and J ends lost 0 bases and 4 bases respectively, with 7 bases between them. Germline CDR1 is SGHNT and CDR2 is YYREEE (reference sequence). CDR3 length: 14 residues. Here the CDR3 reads CASSLGGTTGELFF. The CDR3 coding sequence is TGTGCCAGCAGCTTGGGAGGAACCACCGGGGAGCTGTTTTTT.

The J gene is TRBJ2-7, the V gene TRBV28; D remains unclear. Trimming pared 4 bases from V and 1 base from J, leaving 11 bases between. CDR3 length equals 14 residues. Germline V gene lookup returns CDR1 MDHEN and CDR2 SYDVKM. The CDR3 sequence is CASSSFVGSYEQYF. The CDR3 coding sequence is TGTGCCAGCAGTTCCTTTGTGGGGTCCTACGAGCAGTACTTC.

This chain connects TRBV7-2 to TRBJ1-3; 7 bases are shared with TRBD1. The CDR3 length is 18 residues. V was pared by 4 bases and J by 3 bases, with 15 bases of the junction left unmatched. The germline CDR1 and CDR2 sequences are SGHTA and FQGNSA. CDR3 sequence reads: CASSSTRQGVSGGNTIYF. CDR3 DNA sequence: TGTGCCAGCAGCTCAACCCGACAGGGAGTTTCGGGTGGAAACACCATATATTTT. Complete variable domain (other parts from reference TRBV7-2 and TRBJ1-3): GAGVSQSPSNKVTEKGKDVELRCDPISGHTALYWYRQSLGQGLEFLIYFQGNSAPDKSGLPSDRFSAERTGGSVSTLTIQRTQQEDSAVYLCASSSTRQGVSGGNTIYFGEGSWLTVV.

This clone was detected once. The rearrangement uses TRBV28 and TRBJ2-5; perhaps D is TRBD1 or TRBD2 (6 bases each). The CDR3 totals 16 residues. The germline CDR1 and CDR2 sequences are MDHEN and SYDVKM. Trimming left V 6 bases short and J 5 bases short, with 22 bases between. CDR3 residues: CASSPIRGLTYETQYF. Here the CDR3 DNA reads TGTGCCAGCAGCCCCATCCGGGGGCTAACTTATGAGACCCAGTACTTC.

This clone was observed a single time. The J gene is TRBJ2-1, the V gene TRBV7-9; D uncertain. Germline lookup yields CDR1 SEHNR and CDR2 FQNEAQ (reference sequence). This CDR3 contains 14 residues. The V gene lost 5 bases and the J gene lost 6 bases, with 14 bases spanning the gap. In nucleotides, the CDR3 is TGTGCCAGCAGCGGGCGCGACGCGGTCAATGAGCAGTTCTTC. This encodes CASSGRDAVNEQFF.

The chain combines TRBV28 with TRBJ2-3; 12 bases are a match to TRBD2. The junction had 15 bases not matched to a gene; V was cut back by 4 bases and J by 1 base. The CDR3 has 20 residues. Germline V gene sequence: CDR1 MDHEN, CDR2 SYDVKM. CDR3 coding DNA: TGTGCCAGCAGTTCCATCCCGACTAGCGGGAGTGATGTGGGCACAGATACGCAGTATTTT. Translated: CASSSIPTSGSDVGTDTQYF.

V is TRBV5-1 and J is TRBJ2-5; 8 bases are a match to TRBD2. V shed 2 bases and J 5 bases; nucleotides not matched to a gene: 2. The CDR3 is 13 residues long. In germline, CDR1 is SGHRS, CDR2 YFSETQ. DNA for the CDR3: TGCGCCAGCAGCTTCGGGGGGGACGAGACCCAGTACTTC. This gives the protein CASSFGGDETQYF.

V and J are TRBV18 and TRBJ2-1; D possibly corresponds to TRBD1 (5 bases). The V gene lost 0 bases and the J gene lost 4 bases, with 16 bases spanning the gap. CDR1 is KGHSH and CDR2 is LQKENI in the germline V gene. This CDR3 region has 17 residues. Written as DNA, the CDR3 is TGTGCCAGCTCACCACCCAAGGGCGTGGGGCTTTACAATGAGCAGTTCTTC. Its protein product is CASSPPKGVGLYNEQFF.

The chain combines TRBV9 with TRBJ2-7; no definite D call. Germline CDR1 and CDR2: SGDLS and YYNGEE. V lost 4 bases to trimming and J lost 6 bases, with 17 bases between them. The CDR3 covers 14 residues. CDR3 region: CASSSRAQSSEQYF. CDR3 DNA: TGTGCCAGCAGCTCACGGGCGCAAAGTTCCGAGCAGTACTTC.